The rows below give T cell receptor beta chains drawn from one sample of a study of tumor-infiltrating lymphocytes in primary liver carcinoma. TCRdb analysed the multiplex PCR reads with MiXCR anew, one entry per CDR3 protein. The table has 70,000 to 85,000 distinct CDR3 sequences, around 75% seen once; the top ten hold about 13%. Sequencing input: liver tumor tissue from sampling region 4. The receptors here all came from a woman in her fifties or sixties with primary liver carcinoma and hepatitis B virus infection. The CDR3 runs from the conserved cysteine through the conserved F or W. Each record gives: V gene, J gene, D gene, clone size, CDR3 protein, CDR3 DNA. A D gene is named only where the DNA matches it firmly. Size is stated for part of the rows, as once, few or many counts, or as a class when the clone is expanded.

TRBV7-9	TRBJ2-7	.	.	CASSPTGRQMASYKQYF	TGTGCCAGCAGCCCCACAGGGCGACAAATGGCCTCCTACAAGCAGTACTTC
TRBV11-3	TRBJ2-3	.	.	CASSIVPGGTDTQYF	TGTGCCAGTAGCATAGTGCCAGGAGGCACAGATACACAGTATTTT
TRBV11-2	TRBJ2-7	TRBD2	medium-sized	CASSSTGTTLYEQYF	TGTGCCAGCAGCTCGACCGGGACTACCCTATACGAGCAGTACTTC
TRBV7-9	TRBJ2-7	.	.	CASSLARVVTPDHPYEQYF	TGTGCCAGCAGCTTAGCGCGGGTCGTGACTCCCGACCACCCTTACGAGCAGTACTTC
TRBV29-1	TRBJ2-3	.	.	CSVDATGTSSTDTRYF	TGCAGCGTTGACGCAACCGGGACCTCTAGCACAGATACGCGGTATTTT
TRBV7-9	TRBJ2-5	.	many	CASSFSSSETQYF	TGTGCCAGCAGCTTTTCCAGTTCAGAGACCCAGTACTTC
TRBV29-1	TRBJ1-1	.	.	CGIDMGRGEAFF	TGCGGCATTGATATGGGGAGGGGTGAAGCTTTTTTT
TRBV11-2	TRBJ2-4	.	medium-sized	CASSLSAPLGNIQYF	TGTGCCAGCAGCTTGAGTGCGCCACTTGGGAACATTCAGTACTTC
TRBV5-6	TRBJ2-1	TRBD2	.	CASSLQGLAYDDQFF	TGTGCCAGCAGCTTGCAGGGACTAGCTTACGATGATCAGTTCTTC
TRBV28	TRBJ2-3	.	few	CASSAPGLGFTDTQYF	TGTGCCAGCAGTGCTCCGGGACTTGGTTTCACAGATACGCAGTATTTT
TRBV29-1	TRBJ2-5	.	medium-sized	CSAYSGFQETQYF	TGCAGCGCGTATTCGGGATTTCAAGAGACCCAGTACTTC
TRBV4-1	TRBJ1-2	.	.	CAGSHTETRNYGYTF	TGCGCCGGCAGCCACACCGAGACACGGAACTATGGCTACACCTTC
TRBV20-1	TRBJ2-1	TRBD2	.	CSTPRTSGGSYNEQFF	TGCAGTACTCCCAGGACTAGCGGGGGTTCCTACAATGAGCAGTTCTTC
TRBV6-1	TRBJ1-4	.	.	CATISGSRANEKLLF	TGTGCCACCATATCAGGGTCTCGGGCTAATGAAAAACTGCTTTTT
TRBV6-1	TRBJ2-7	TRBD2	.	CASITPAWGGSSYEQCF	TGTGCCAGCATTACCCCCGCCTGGGGCGGGAGCTCCTACGAGCAGTGCTTC
TRBV11-2	TRBJ2-1	TRBD2	.	CASSRRQAGGPDEQFF	TGTGCCAGCAGCAGGAGACAAGCGGGAGGGCCGGATGAGCAGTTCTTC
TRBV11-2	TRBJ2-2	.	.	CASSLGRTHTRELFF	TGTGCCAGCAGCTTAGGAAGGACACACACCAGGGAGCTGTTTTTT
TRBV6-1	TRBJ2-7	.	few	CASSLGHESPYEQYF	TGTGCCAGCAGTTTGGGACACGAGAGTCCCTACGAGCAGTACTTC
TRBV11-3	TRBJ2-3	TRBD2	.	CASSFRTSIVMQYF	TGTGCCAGCAGCTTCAGGACTAGCATAGTTATGCAGTATTTT
TRBV12-5	TRBJ2-7	.	.	CASGLMGWGYEQYF	TGTGCTAGTGGTTTGATGGGATGGGGGTACGAGCAGTACTTC
TRBV6-5	TRBJ2-5	.	once	CASNYSLGGVRETQYF	TGTGCCAGCAATTACTCGTTGGGCGGGGTCCGGGAGACCCAGTACTTC
TRBV6-2/TRBV6-3	TRBJ2-1	TRBD2	.	CASMGLGEGNEQFF	TGTGCCAGCATGGGGCTAGGGGAGGGGAATGAACAGTTCTTC
TRBV29-1	TRBJ2-2	.	many	CSVPVGGTGELFF	TGCAGCGTTCCTGTTGGAGGCACCGGGGAGCTGTTTTTT
TRBV6-6	TRBJ1-2	.	.	CASSYAGHYTF	TGTGCCAGCAGTTACGCGGGGCACTATACCTTC
TRBV12-3/TRBV12-4	TRBJ1-3	.	many	CASSFPTNRVSGNTIYF	TGTGCCAGCAGTTTCCCGACCAACAGGGTTTCTGGAAACACCATATATTTT
TRBV5-1	TRBJ1-1	.	.	CAGSSDMGVGTEAFF	TGCGCCGGCAGCTCTGACATGGGAGTGGGGACTGAAGCTTTCTTT
TRBV28	TRBJ2-1	.	.	CTRGADSRSYNEQFF	TGTACCAGAGGGGCCGACTCAAGGTCCTACAATGAGCAGTTCTTC
TRBV12-3/TRBV12-4	TRBJ2-3	.	.	CASSLDLGSTDTQYF	TGTGCCAGCAGTTTAGATCTCGGGAGCACAGACACGCAGTATTTT
TRBV7-8	TRBJ2-5	TRBD2	.	CASSLETSSGREEGESQYF	TGTGCCAGCAGCTTAGAAACCAGTAGCGGGAGAGAGGAGGGAGAGAGCCAGTACTTC
TRBV13	TRBJ2-7	.	many	CASSLTPGEQYF	TGTGCCAGCAGCTTAACTCCCGGCGAGCAGTACTTC
TRBV12-3/TRBV12-4	TRBJ2-3	.	.	CASSLDRADTLYF	TGTGCCAGCAGTTTAGATCGAGCAGATACGCTGTATTTT
TRBV11-2	TRBJ1-2	.	.	CASSLTIRGNGGYNF	TGTGCCAGCAGCTTAACAATACGGGGAAATGGTGGCTACAACTTC
TRBV7-9	TRBJ1-1	.	.	CASSLGGSQYTEAFF	TGTGCCAGCAGCTTAGGGGGGTCACAATACACTGAAGCTTTCTTT
TRBV6-5	TRBJ2-3	.	.	CARSPSSCDGTQYF	TGTGCCAGGAGTCCTAGCTCTTGTGACGGTACGCAGTATTTT
TRBV6-1	TRBJ2-3	.	.	CASTEGPTSTGTQYF	TGTGCCAGCACTGAAGGGCCGACTAGTACAGGTACGCAGTATTTT
TRBV12-3/TRBV12-4	TRBJ2-5	.	.	CASRSTGATQETQYF	TGTGCCAGCAGGAGCACGGGAGCTACCCAAGAGACCCAATACTTC
TRBV12-3/TRBV12-4	TRBJ2-1	.	.	CASSFKCGIVNEQFF	TGTGCCAGCAGCTTTAAGTGCGGGATCGTGAATGAGCAGTTCTTC
TRBV5-1	TRBJ2-3	.	many	CASSPDQPTDTQYF	TGCGCCAGCAGCCCGGACCAACCCACAGATACGCAGTATTTT
TRBV6-1	TRBJ1-5	TRBD1	.	CASIRTGGNQPQHF	TGCGCCAGCATCAGGACAGGCGGCAATCAGCCCCAGCATTTT
TRBV29-1	TRBJ1-1	.	.	CSVSPRQSLSTEAFF	TGCAGCGTTAGCCCGAGACAGAGCCTGAGCACTGAAGCTTTCTTT
TRBV6-5	TRBJ2-3	.	.	CASSDSEPDTQYF	TGTGCCAGCAGTGACTCAGAGCCAGATACGCAGTATTTT
TRBV12-3/TRBV12-4	TRBJ2-1	.	.	CASSRGRTHFF	TGTGCCAGCAGTAGGGGTAGGACGCATTTCTTC
TRBV28	TRBJ1-2	TRBD1	few	CASSSLIPMTGTDDYGYTF	TGTGCCAGCAGTTCACTCATCCCCATGACAGGGACCGACGACTATGGCTACACCTTC
TRBV5-1	TRBJ2-7	.	once	CASSSDSQAYEKYF	TGCGCCAGCAGCTCGGACAGCCAAGCCTACGAGAAATACTTC
TRBV5-6	TRBJ1-2	.	.	CSSSPLAGLGHGEVDSGYTF	TGTTCCAGCAGCCCGCTGGCGGGCTTGGGTCACGGGGAAGTAGACTCTGGCTACACCTTT
TRBV5-1	TRBJ2-3	.	few	CASSPPRGGGITDTLYF	TGCGCCAGCAGCCCCCCCCGGGGTGGGGGAATCACAGATACGCTGTATTTT
TRBV6-4	TRBJ2-3	TRBD2	.	CISSNVAGGSTDTQYF	TGTATCAGCAGTAACGTAGCGGGAGGGTCCACAGATACGCAGTATTTT